This TCR beta chain is from a study of T cell repertoires in cytomegalovirus infection. In the study overall: Public TCR beta signatures provided an indication of both CMV infection and a matching HLA type.

Ten or more counts support this clonotype. Germline values: CDR1 MDHEN, CDR2 SYDVKM. Trimming cost V 3 bases and J 5 bases, with 8 bases left between them. The CDR3 length is 14 residues. TCRdb reprocessed the reads with MiXCR, giving one entry per CDR3 protein. The data show 200,000 to 300,000 distinct CDR3 sequences, 6.5% seen once. This chain joins TRBV28 and TRBJ1-6; D may be TRBD1 (5 bases). Sequenced input: PBMCs. The clonotype comes from a human donor in good health (CMV status not recorded). Some clones in this sample may be carry-over from other donors' samples. CDR3 protein: CASSLWDHNSPLHF. CDR3 nucleotide sequence: TGTGCCAGCAGTTTGTGGGACCATAATTCACCCCTCCACTTT.